This T cell receptor (beta chain) was recovered during a study of T cell responses to AZD1222 COVID-19 vaccine. The method was immunoSEQ multiplex PCR; TCRdb's version includes in-frame clones alone and lacks a portion of them. The sample lists over 100,000 clones; about 89% were seen once. The CDR3 loop spans 14 amino acids. Germline V gene lookup returns CDR1 KGHSH and CDR2 LQKENI. V was pared by 3 bases and J by 0 bases, with 9 bases between. The origin of this receptor is an adult who received the AZD1222 COVID-19 vaccine. The chain recombines TRBV18 with TRBJ2-7; the D gene is possibly TRBD1 (6 bases). Sequencing used peripheral blood, obtained 28 days after the second AZD1222 dose. The CDR3 DNA follows: TGTGCCAGCTCACCCGACAGGAACTCCTACGAGCAGTACTTC. Amino acids: CASSPDRNSYEQYF.